This T cell receptor (beta chain) emerged from a study of blood T cell repertoires in COVID-19. About the study: Samples came from the United States, Italy and Spain, spanning acute and convalescent COVID-19. T cells, B-cell-depleted T cells, or PBMCs supplied cDNA or gDNA.

Germline loops: CDR1 WSHSY, CDR2 SAAADI. Trimming took 2 bases from V and 6 from J, leaving 10 bases between them. CDR3 size: 13 residues. Under the authors' procedure: Amplification from reference gene primers served as the basis for estimated nucleated cell counts. Some clones are missing from TCRdb's copy, which holds only in-frame ones; the method was immunoSEQ multiplex PCR. V, J and clone size derive from that table, while D and trimming were established from the DNA sequence. Of about 54,000 clones listed, 80% to 90% are singletons. By share, this clone counts as medium-sized. This receptor was taken from a man aged 50 to 60 with active COVID-19. The V gene is TRBV10-2, the J gene TRBJ1-2, with a tentative D call TRBD1 (6 bases). Sequencing was performed on peripheral blood. The CDR3 is CASSEDPGDGYTF. Written as DNA, the CDR3 is TGCGCCAGCAGTGAGGATCCAGGGGATGGCTACACCTTC.